This T cell receptor (beta chain) was identified during a study of T-cell memory formation after mild COVID-19. Study summary: Each donor largely had its own TCR clusters.

This clonotype was observed a handful of times. The target antigen is unknown. Researchers used 5'RACE with constant-segment primers to make TCR alpha and TCR beta cDNA libraries that carry sample barcodes and UMIs. MiXCR was run by TCRdb on the 5' RACE reads, yielding one entry per CDR3 protein. The sample lists about 430,000 distinct CDR3 sequences, approximately 24% occurring once. Findings and limits, study-wide: CD4+ clones that contracted lay mainly in CM and EM; CD8+ ones lay in EMRA. The study detected some responding clones in pre-infection memory, suggesting cross-reactive memory joined.

This TCR was recovered from an adult woman who had mild COVID-19 (a few samples of this study predate the infection). Cell type and time point are not known. Source material: PBMCs or a T cell subset sorted from them (not recorded which).

The CDR3 sequence: CASSLDPSGHKSSYNEQFF. The CDR3 DNA is TGTGCCAGCAGCTTAGATCCTAGCGGGCACAAAAGCTCCTACAATGAGCAGTTCTTC. J is TRBJ2-1 and V is TRBV7-8; 8 nucleotides align to TRBD2. V was clipped by 1 base and J by 0 bases; unmatched bases: 11. The CDR3 has 19 residues. Per the germline V gene, CDR1 is SGHVS and CDR2 is FQNEAQ.